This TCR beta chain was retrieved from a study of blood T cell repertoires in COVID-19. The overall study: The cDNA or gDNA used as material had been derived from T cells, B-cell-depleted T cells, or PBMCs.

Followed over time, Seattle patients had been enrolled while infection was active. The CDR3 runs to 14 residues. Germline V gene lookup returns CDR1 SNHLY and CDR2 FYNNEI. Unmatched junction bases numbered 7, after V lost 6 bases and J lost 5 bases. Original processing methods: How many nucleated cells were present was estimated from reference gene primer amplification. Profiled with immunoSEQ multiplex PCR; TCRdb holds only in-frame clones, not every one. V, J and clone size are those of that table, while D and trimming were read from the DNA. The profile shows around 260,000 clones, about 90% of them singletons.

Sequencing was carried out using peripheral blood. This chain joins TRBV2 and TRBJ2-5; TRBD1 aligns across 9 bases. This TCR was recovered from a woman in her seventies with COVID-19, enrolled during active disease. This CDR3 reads CASRRTGERETQYF. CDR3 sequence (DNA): TGTGCCAGCAGAAGGACAGGGGAACGGGAGACCCAGTACTTC.